The entry below describes one T cell receptor (beta chain). The antigen is unknown. Naive CD8+ T cells had a CD45RO-CCR7+CD27+CD95- phenotype. This record belongs to a study of CXCR3-negative and CXCR3-positive naive CD8 T cells. At the level of the study: Across all libraries, TRB reads numbered 110 million to 150 million, with about 1.5 +/- 0.3 million in each library.

TRB cDNA libraries were made by UMI-labeled 5' RACE. From its re-call of the 5' RACE reads, TCRdb lists each CDR3 protein once, without DNA. This sample's clone table lists tens of thousands of distinct CDR3 sequences. Study-wide findings and caveats: CXCR3-negative naive cells had less hydrophobic TRB CDR3s than did CXCR3-positive naive cells. Naive CXCR3-negative and CXCR3-positive cells had similar TRBV-TRBJ usage; memory differed. Naive subsets had comparable surface CD5, so TRB CDR3 properties gauged TCR strength.

CDR1 is MNHNS and CDR2 is SASEGT in the germline V gene. This CDR3 contains 14 residues. This TCR derives from a human donor in good health. Some clones in this sample may be carry-over from other donors' samples. This rearrangement joins TRBV6-1 to TRBJ2-1; with no DNA, the TCRdb D assignment of TRBD1 cannot be verified. Material for sequencing was naive CXCR3+ CD8+ T cells from blood. Subset here: CD45RO-CCR7+CD27+CD95- naive CD8+ T cells expressing CXCR3 (TNR3+). The CDR3 sequence is CASSGWTGYNEQFF.